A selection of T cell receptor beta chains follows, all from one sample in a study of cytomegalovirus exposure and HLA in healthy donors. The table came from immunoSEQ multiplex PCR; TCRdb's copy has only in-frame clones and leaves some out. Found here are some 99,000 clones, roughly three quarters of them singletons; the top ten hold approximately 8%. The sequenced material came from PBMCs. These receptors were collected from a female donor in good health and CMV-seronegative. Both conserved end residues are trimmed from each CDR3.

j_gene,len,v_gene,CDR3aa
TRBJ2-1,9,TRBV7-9,ASSLYDEQF
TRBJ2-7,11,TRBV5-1,ASTSDRGRSQY
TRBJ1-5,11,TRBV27,ASSLGQGQPQH
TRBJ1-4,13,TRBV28,ASSSYTGTNEKLF
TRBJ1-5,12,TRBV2,ASSDKTDNQPQH
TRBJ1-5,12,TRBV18,ASSPEDRSQPQH
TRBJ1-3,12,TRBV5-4,ASSSKDRGNTIY
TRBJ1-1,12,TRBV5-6,ASTPGQGRTEAF
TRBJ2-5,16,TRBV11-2,ASSLGGLAGGPRETQY
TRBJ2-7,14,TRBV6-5,ASSYRSGTASYEQY
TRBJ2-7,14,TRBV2,ASSEASGGGLYEQY
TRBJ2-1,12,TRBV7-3,SSSLTSAGNEQF
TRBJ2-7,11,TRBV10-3,ATSSGGAYEQY
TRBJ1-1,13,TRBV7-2,ASSERQGGSTEAF
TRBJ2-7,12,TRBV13,ASSPGGRVNEQY